This paragraph reports one TCR beta chain. Germline V gene data show CDR1 as SGHTA and CDR2 as FQGNSA. V dropped 2 bases and J dropped 7 bases, with 6 bases sitting between them. The CDR3 contains 12 residues. The data are from a study of blood T cell repertoires in COVID-19. Original data processing: Using reference gene primer amplification, nucleated cell counts were estimated. Some clones are missing from TCRdb's copy, which holds only in-frame ones; the method was immunoSEQ multiplex PCR. V, J and clone size are those of that table, while D and trimming were read from the DNA. The sample has some 100,000 clones; 91% are singletons.

The specimen was peripheral blood. The chain recombines TRBV7-2 with TRBJ2-1; no firm D call. This TCR was sampled from a man aged 45-65 years with active COVID-19. The CDR3 coding sequence is TGTGCCAGCAGCTTAACGAGGAATGAGCAGTTCTTC. It translates to CASSLTRNEQFF.